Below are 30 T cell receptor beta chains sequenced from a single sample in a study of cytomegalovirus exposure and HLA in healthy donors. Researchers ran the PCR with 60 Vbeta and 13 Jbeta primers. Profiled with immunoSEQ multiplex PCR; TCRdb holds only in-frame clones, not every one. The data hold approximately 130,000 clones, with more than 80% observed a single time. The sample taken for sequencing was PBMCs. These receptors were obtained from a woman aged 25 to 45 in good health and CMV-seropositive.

The CDR3 loop reads CASSERRGDYGYTF. The CDR3 DNA follows: TGTGCCAGCAGTGAAAGGAGGGGAGACTATGGCTACACCTTC. The rearrangement joins TRBV6-1 to TRBJ1-2; D possibly corresponds to TRBD1 (5 bases). With 2 bases removed from V and 3 bases from J, the gap between germline ends came to 10 bases. This CDR3 has 14 residues. Germline CDR1 is MNHNS and CDR2 is SASEGT.

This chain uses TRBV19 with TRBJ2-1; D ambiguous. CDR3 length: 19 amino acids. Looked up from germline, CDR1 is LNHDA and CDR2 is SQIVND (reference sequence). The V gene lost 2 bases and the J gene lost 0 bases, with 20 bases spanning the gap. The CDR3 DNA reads TGTGCCAGTAGTATAACATTCGTGGCACAGCCAAGCTCCTACAATGAGCAGTTCTTC. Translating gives CASSITFVAQPSSYNEQFF. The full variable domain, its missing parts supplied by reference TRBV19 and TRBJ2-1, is DGGITQSPKYLFRKEGQNVTLSCEQNLNHDAMYWYRQDPGQGLRLIYYSQIVNDFQKGDIAEGYSVSREKKESFPLTVTSAQKNPTAFYLCASSITFVAQPSSYNEQFFGPGTRLTVL.

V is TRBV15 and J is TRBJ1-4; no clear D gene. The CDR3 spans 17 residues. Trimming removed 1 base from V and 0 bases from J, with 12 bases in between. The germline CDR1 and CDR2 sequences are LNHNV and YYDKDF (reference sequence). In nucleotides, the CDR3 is TGTGCCACCAGCAGAGCACCACACACCGCAACTAATGAAAAACTGTTTTTT. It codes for CATSRAPHTATNEKLFF.

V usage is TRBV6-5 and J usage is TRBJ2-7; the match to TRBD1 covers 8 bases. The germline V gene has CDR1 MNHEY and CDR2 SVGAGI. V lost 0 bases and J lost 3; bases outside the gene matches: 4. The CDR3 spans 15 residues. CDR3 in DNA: TGTGCCAGCAGTTACTCAGGACAGGGAAACTACGAGCAGTACTTC. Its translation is CASSYSGQGNYEQYF.

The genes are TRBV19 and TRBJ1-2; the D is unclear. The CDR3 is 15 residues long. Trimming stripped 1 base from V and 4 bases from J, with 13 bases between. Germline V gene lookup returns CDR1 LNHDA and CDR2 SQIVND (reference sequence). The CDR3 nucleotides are TGTGCCAGTAGTATAGGGGGAGAAGGCGGCTATGGCTACACCTTC. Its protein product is CASSIGGEGGYGYTF.

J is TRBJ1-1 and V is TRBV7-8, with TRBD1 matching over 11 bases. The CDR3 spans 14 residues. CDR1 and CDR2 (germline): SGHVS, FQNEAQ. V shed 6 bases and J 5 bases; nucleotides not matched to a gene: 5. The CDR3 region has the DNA TGTGCCAGCAGTCCGGACAGGGGGCGGACTGAAGCTTTCTTT. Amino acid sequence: CASSPDRGRTEAFF. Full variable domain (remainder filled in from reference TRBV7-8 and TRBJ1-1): GAGVSQSPRYKVAKRGQDVALRCDPISGHVSLFWYQQALGQGPEFLTYFQNEAQLDKSGLPSDRFFAERPEGSVSTLKIQRTQQEDSAVYLCASSPDRGRTEAFFGQGTRLTVV.

The CDR3 coding sequence is TGTGCCAGTAGTATACAGGGGGCGACCAAAAACATTCAGTACTTC. Amino acid sequence: CASSIQGATKNIQYF. The chain combines TRBV19 with TRBJ2-4; 8 nucleotides match TRBD1. V was pared by 2 bases and J by 2 bases, with 2 bases of the junction left unmatched. This CDR3 is 15 amino acids long. Germline values: CDR1 LNHDA, CDR2 SQIVND (reference sequence).

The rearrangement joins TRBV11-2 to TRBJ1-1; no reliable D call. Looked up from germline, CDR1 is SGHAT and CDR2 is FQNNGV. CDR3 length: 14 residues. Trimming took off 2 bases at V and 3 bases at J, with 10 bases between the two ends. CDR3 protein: CASSLLAGDTEAFF. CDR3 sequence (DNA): TGTGCCAGCAGCTTATTGGCGGGCGACACTGAAGCTTTCTTT.

The CDR3: CASSLARWETQYF. CDR3 bases: TGCGCCAGCAGCTTGGCCAGGTGGGAGACCCAGTACTTC. The rearrangement links TRBV5-1 to TRBJ2-5; D gene uncertain. Germline loops: CDR1 SGHRS, CDR2 YFSETQ. Trimming pared 0 bases from V and 5 bases from J, leaving 8 bases between. CDR3 size: 13 residues.

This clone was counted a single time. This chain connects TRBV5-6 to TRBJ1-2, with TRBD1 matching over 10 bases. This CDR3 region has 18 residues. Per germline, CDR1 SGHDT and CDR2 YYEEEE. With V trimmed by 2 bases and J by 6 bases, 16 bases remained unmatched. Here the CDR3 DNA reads TGTGCCAGCAGCTTCCCCTCGACAGGGGGCCCTCTCTTTCATGGCTACACCTTC. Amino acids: CASSFPSTGGPLFHGYTF. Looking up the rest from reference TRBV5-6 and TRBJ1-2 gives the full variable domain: DAGVTQSPTHLIKTRGQQVTLRCSPKSGHDTVSWYQQALGQGPQFIFQYYEEEERQRGNFPDRFSGHQFPNYSSELNVNALLLGDSALYLCASSFPSTGGPLFHGYTFGSGTRLTVV.

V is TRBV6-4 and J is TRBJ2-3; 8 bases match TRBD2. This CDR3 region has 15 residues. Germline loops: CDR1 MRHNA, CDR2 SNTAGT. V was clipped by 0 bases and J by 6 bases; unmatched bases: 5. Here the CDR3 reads CASSDSPGGQDTQYF. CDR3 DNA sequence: TGTGCCAGCAGTGACTCCCCGGGGGGGCAGGATACGCAGTATTTT.

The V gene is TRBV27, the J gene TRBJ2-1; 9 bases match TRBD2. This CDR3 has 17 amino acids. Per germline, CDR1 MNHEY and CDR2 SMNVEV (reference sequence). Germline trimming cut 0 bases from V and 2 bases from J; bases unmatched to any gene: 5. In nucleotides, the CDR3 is TGTGCCAGCAGTTTATCGGGGCGGGAGGGCCCCTACAATGAGCAGTTCTTC. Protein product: CASSLSGREGPYNEQFF.

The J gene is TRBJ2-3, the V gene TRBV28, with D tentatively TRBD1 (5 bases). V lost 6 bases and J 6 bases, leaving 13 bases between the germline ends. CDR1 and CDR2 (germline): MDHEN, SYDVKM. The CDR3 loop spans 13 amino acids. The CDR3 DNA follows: TGTGCCAGCAGGACAGCCGTGGGGGATACGCAGTATTTT. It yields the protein CASRTAVGDTQYF.

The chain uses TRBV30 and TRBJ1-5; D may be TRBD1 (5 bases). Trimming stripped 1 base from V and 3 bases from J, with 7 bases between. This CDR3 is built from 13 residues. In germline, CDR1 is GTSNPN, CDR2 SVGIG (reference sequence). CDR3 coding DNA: TGTGCCTGGAGTGACAGGTACAATCAGCCCCAGCATTTT. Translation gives CAWSDRYNQPQHF. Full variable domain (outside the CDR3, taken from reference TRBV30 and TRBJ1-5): SQTIHQWPATLVQPVGSPLSLECTVEGTSNPNLYWYRQAAGRGLQLLFYSVGIGQISSEVPQNLSASRPQDRQFILSSKKLLLSDSGFYLCAWSDRYNQPQHFGDGTRLSIL.

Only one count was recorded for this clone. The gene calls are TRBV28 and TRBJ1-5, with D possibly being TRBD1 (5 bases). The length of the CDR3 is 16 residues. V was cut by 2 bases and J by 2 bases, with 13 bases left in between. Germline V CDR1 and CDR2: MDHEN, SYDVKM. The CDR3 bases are TGTGCCAGCAGTTTAATTCAGGGAGGGGGCAATCAGCCCCAGCATTTT. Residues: CASSLIQGGGNQPQHF.

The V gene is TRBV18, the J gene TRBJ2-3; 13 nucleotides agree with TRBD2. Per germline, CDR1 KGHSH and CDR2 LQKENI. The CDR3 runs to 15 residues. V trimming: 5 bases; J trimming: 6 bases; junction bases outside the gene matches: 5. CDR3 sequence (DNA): TGTGCCAGCTCAAACGGACTAGCGGGAGTTGATACGCAGTATTTT. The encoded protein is CASSNGLAGVDTQYF.

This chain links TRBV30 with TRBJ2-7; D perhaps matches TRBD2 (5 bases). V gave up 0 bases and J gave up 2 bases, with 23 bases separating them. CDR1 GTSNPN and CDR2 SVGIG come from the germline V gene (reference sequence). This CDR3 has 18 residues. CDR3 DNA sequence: TGTGCCTGGAGTGTACGGGGTGGTAGGCGGCTGTCTCCCTACGAGCAGTACTTC. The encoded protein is CAWSVRGGRRLSPYEQYF.

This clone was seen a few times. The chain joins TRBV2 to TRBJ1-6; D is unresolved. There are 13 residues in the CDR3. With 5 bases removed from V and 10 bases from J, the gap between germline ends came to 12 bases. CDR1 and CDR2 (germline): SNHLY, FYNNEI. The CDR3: CASSMEGDSPLHF. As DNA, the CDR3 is TGTGCCAGCAGTATGGAAGGAGACTCACCCCTCCACTTT.

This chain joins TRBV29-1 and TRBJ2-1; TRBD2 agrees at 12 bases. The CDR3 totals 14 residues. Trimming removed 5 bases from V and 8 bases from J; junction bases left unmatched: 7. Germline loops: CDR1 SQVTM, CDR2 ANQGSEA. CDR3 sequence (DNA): TGCAGCGTTTCATGGACTAGCGGGGTGGATGAGCAGTTCTTC. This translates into CSVSWTSGVDEQFF.

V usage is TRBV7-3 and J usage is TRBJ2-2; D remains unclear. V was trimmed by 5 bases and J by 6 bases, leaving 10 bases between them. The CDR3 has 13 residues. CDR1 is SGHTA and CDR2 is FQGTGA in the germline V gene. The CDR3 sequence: CASSPTVPGELFF. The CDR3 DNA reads TGTGCCAGCAGCCCCACGGTTCCCGGGGAGCTGTTTTTT. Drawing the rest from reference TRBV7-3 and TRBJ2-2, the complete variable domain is GAGVSQTPSNKVTEKGKYVELRCDPISGHTALYWYRQSLGQGPEFLIYFQGTGAADDSGLPNDRFFAVRPEGSVSTLKIQRTERGDSAVYLCASSPTVPGELFFGEGSRLTVL.

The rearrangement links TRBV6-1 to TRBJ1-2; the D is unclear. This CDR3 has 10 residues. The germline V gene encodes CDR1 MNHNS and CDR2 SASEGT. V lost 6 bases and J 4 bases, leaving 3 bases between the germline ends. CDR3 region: CASSLYGYTF. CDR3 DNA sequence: TGTGCCAGCAGCCTCTATGGCTACACCTTC.

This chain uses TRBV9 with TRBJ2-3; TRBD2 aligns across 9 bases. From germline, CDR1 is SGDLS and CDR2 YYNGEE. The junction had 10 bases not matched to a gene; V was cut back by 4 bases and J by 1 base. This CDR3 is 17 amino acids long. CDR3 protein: CASSSLSSGGGTDTQYF. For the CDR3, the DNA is TGTGCCAGCAGCTCCCTAAGTAGCGGGGGCGGCACAGATACGCAGTATTTT.

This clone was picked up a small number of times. This CDR3 reads CAWSVQDGTEAFF. The CDR3 region has the DNA TGTGCCTGGAGTGTCCAGGATGGCACTGAAGCTTTCTTT. This chain joins TRBV30 and TRBJ1-1; D gene unclear. This CDR3 region has 13 residues. Germline loops: CDR1 GTSNPN, CDR2 SVGIG (reference sequence). Deletions cut 0 bases from V and 4 bases from J, with 9 bases between.

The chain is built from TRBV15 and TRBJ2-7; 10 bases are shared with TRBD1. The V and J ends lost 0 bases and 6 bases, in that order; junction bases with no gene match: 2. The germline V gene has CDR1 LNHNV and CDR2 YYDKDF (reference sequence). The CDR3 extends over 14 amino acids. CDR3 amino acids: CATSREGQGSEQYF. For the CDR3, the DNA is TGTGCCACCAGCAGAGAGGGACAGGGGTCCGAGCAGTACTTC.

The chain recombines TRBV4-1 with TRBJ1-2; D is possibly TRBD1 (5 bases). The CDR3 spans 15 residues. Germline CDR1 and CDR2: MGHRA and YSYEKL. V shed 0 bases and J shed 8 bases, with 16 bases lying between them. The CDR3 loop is CASSQELLLTVGYTF. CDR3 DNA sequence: TGCGCCAGCAGCCAAGAACTCCTACTGACAGTCGGCTACACCTTC.

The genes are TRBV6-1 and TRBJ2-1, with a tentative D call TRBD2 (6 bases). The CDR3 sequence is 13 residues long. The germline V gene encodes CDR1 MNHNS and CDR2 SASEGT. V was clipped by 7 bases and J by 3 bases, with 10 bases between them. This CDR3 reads CASKPGVYNEQFF. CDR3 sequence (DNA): TGTGCCAGCAAGCCGGGAGTCTACAATGAGCAGTTCTTC.

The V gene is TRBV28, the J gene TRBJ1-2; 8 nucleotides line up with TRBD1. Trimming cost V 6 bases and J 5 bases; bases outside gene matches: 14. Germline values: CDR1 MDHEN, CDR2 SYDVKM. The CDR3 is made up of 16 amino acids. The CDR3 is CASRPASGGTSYGYTF. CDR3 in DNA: TGTGCCAGCAGGCCCGCGTCAGGGGGCACTTCTTATGGCTACACCTTC.

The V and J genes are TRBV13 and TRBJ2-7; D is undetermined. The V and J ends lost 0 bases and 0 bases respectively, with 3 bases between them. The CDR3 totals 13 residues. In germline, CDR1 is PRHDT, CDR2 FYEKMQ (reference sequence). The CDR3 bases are TGTGCCAGCAGCTTAGGCCTCTCCTACGAGCAGTACTTC. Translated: CASSLGLSYEQYF.

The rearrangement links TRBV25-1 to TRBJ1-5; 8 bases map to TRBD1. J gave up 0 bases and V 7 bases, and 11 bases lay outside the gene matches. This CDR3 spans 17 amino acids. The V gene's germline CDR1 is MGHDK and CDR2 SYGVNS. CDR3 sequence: CASTLSTGGTSNQPQHF. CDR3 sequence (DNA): TGTGCCAGCACCCTATCCACAGGGGGGACTAGCAATCAGCCCCAGCATTTT.

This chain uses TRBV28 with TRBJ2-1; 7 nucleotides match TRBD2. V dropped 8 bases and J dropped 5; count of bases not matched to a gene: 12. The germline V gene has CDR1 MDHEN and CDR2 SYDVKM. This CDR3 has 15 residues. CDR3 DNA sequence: TGTGCCAGCGGGCTTGAGCTAGCGGAAAACAATGAGCAGTTCTTC. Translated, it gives CASGLELAENNEQFF.